Below, 32 T cell receptor beta chains from the same sample are listed, as sequenced in a study of cytomegalovirus exposure and HLA in healthy donors. PCR involved 60 Vbeta and 13 Jbeta primers. Here immunoSEQ multiplex PCR was the method, and the copy in TCRdb shows in-frame clones only, minus some. This sample has nearly 110,000 clones; 60% to 75% occur once, and the top ten carry 2.5% to 3%. The sequenced sample consisted of PBMCs. These receptors were taken from a male donor in good health and CMV-seropositive.

The CDR3 region is CASSLLPTRTGGKGTEAFF. Here the CDR3 DNA reads TGTGCCAGCAGTTTACTCCCGACTCGGACAGGGGGAAAGGGCACTGAAGCTTTCTTT. V is TRBV27 and J is TRBJ1-1, with 10 bases identical to TRBD1. Germline trimming cut 2 bases from V and 4 bases from J; bases unmatched to any gene: 16. This CDR3 comprises 19 residues. The germline V gene encodes CDR1 MNHEY and CDR2 SMNVEV (reference sequence).

V gene TRBV7-3 combines with J gene TRBJ2-2; 8 bases are shared with TRBD1. Per the germline V gene, CDR1 is SGHTA and CDR2 is FQGTGA. Trimming cost V 11 bases and J 0 bases; bases outside gene matches: 11. The CDR3 consists of 16 residues. DNA of the CDR3: TGTGCCGGCCACACAGGGGGGAACGCGAACACCGGGGAGCTGTTTTTT. Translated: CAGHTGGNANTGELFF.

A word on this clone: At one end the junction does not follow the germline gene, possibly because of a read error. The rearrangement joins TRBV4-3 to TRBJ1-2; D gene ambiguous. Germline V CDR1 and CDR2: LGHNA, YSLEER. CDR3 length: 14 residues. CDR3 residues: CASSQTRSNYGYPF. The CDR3 DNA reads TGCGCCAGCAGCCAAACCCGGTCTAACTATGGCTACCCCTTC.

V and J are TRBV28 and TRBJ1-2; D may be TRBD1 (6 bases). Trimming stripped 1 base from V and 8 bases from J, with 11 bases between. Germline CDR1 reads MDHEN; CDR2 reads SYDVKM. The CDR3 extends over 13 amino acids. As DNA, the CDR3 is TGTGCCAGCAGTTTATCAGGGGTCGCAGGCTACACCTTC. Protein: CASSLSGVAGYTF.

The chain recombines TRBV7-9 with TRBJ2-5; 8 nucleotides agree with TRBD1. This CDR3 spans 16 amino acids. The V and J ends lost 5 bases and 3 bases, in that order; junction bases with no gene match: 11. Germline lookup yields CDR1 SEHNR and CDR2 FQNEAQ (reference sequence). CDR3 sequence reads: CASSPLGQGGEETQYF. The CDR3 coding sequence is TGTGCCAGCAGCCCGCTAGGACAGGGCGGAGAAGAGACCCAGTACTTC.

This clone was recorded only once. The chain joins TRBV28 to TRBJ2-1; 14 bases are shared with TRBD2. There are 14 residues in the CDR3. Trimming removed 10 bases from V and 16 bases from J; junction bases left unmatched: 15. Germline V gene data show CDR1 as MDHEN and CDR2 as SYDVKM. CDR3 nucleotide sequence: TGTGCCACCCGGCTGACTAGCGGGAGGGCCATGTCTTTCTTC. This gives the protein CATRLTSGRAMSFF.

The chain combines TRBV28 with TRBJ1-2, with D perhaps TRBD1 (5 bases). Between the trimmed V and J ends, which lost 3 bases and 0 bases, there was a span of 11 bases. Germline V gene sequence: CDR1 MDHEN, CDR2 SYDVKM. CDR3 length: 15 amino acids. CDR3 coding DNA: TGTGCCAGCAGTTTTGGCAGGGCCCCTAACTATGGCTACACCTTC. This codes for CASSFGRAPNYGYTF.

The rearrangement links TRBV5-1 to TRBJ2-1; maybe TRBD1 (5 bases). V dropped 7 bases and J dropped 2 bases, with 13 bases sitting between them. Looked up from germline, CDR1 is SGHRS and CDR2 is YFSETQ. This CDR3 is 14 amino acids long. CDR3 coding DNA: TGCGCCAGCTGCGACAGCATGCCCTACAATGAGCAGTTCTTC. The encoded protein is CASCDSMPYNEQFF.

The V gene is TRBV6-6, the J gene TRBJ1-2, with 7 bases aligning to TRBD1. Germline V lookup: CDR1 MNHNY, CDR2 SVGAGI (reference sequence). The CDR3 has 13 residues. The ends lost 5 bases at V and 2 bases at J; junction bases unmatched: 2. CDR3 residues: CASSAGQNYGYTF. CDR3 in DNA: TGTGCCAGCAGTGCGGGACAGAACTATGGCTACACCTTC.

Only a few counts were recorded for this clone. The chain combines TRBV6-5 with TRBJ2-7; TRBD1 matches at 8 bases. The J segment lost 12 bases and the V segment lost 5 bases, leaving 6 bases of the junction unmatched. Germline CDR1 MNHEY, CDR2 SVGAGI. The CDR3 covers 11 residues. The CDR3 DNA reads TGTGCCAGCAGTGACGGGACAGGTTCGTACTTC. Its protein is CASSDGTGSYF.

The chain joins TRBV29-1 to TRBJ1-1; 9 bases are a match to TRBD1. Germline assignment: CDR1 SQVTM and CDR2 ANQGSEA. The CDR3 runs 13 residues. With V trimmed by 3 bases and J by 4 bases, 3 bases remained unmatched. The CDR3 is CSVDGQGITEAFF. The CDR3, as DNA: TGCAGCGTTGACGGACAGGGGATCACTGAAGCTTTCTTT.

This chain uses TRBV27 with TRBJ1-5, with D maybe TRBD1 (5 bases). Trimming took off 6 bases at V and 4 bases at J, with 16 bases between the two ends. The CDR3 is 15 amino acids. Looked up from germline, CDR1 is MNHEY and CDR2 is SMNVEV (reference sequence). The chain's CDR3 is CASSRTGGWNQPQHF. The CDR3 DNA sequence: TGTGCCAGCAGCCGCACGGGGGGATGGAATCAGCCCCAGCATTTT.

A single count supports this clone. CDR3 in amino acids: CASSSEGGRTDTQYF. The DNA of the CDR3 is TGTGCCAGCAGCTCGGAGGGTGGGCGCACAGATACGCAGTATTTT. The chain couples TRBV5-4 to TRBJ2-3; maybe TRBD2 (6 bases). The CDR3 totals 15 residues. Trimming removed 3 bases at V and 1 base at J, with 12 bases between. CDR1 is SGHNT, CDR2 YYREEE, per germline (reference sequence).

This chain links TRBV27 with TRBJ2-7; the D is unclear. From germline, CDR1 is MNHEY and CDR2 SMNVEV (reference sequence). Trimming shortened V by 5 bases and J by 0 bases, and 11 bases separated the two germline ends. This CDR3 has 14 residues. CDR3 residues: CASSRLPISYEQYF. CDR3 coding DNA: TGTGCCAGCAGTCGACTGCCCATCTCCTACGAGCAGTACTTC.

This clone showed up just a few times. The rearrangement joins TRBV29-1 to TRBJ1-1; D unresolved. The CDR3 contains 14 residues. The germline V and J ends were trimmed by 3 bases and 2 bases, with 13 bases remaining between them. Germline V gene lookup returns CDR1 SQVTM and CDR2 ANQGSEA. DNA for the CDR3: TGCAGCGTTGAGTGGCCTCGGGATAACACTGAAGCTTTCTTT. Its translation is CSVEWPRDNTEAFF.

Turning to this clone: Germline and junction disagree at one end, which may indicate a read error. The V call is TRBV5-6, the J call TRBJ1-6; D ambiguous. Germline V gene lookup returns CDR1 SGHDT and CDR2 YYEEEE. The CDR3 spans 15 residues. The chain's CDR3 is CASSLVGRDNSPLNF. In DNA form, the CDR3 reads TGTGCCAGCAGCTTGGTGGGGAGGGATAATTCACCCCTCAACTTT.

The V gene is TRBV29-1, the J gene TRBJ2-1; TRBD1 matches at 10 bases. V shed 5 bases, J shed 2 bases, and the junction held 9 bases outside the gene matches. This CDR3 has 16 residues. Germline CDR1 is SQVTM and CDR2 is ANQGSEA. CDR3 DNA: TGCAGCGTTTGGCCGGGACAGGGGAGCGCCTACAATGAGCAGTTCTTC. It specifies CSVWPGQGSAYNEQFF.

This chain uses TRBV2 with TRBJ2-4; 7 bases line up with TRBD2. The ends lost 6 bases at V and 7 bases at J; junction bases unmatched: 9. The CDR3 sequence is 14 residues long. CDR1 and CDR2 from the germline V gene are SNHLY and FYNNEI. Here the CDR3 reads CASRGPGGRNIQYF. The CDR3 nucleotides are TGTGCCAGCAGGGGACCCGGGGGGAGGAACATTCAGTACTTC.

The gene calls are TRBV2 and TRBJ1-1; TRBD1 is a possible D gene (5 bases). The CDR3 is 15 amino acids. Germline loops: CDR1 SNHLY, CDR2 FYNNEI. The germline V and J ends were trimmed by 9 bases and 6 bases, with 23 bases remaining between them. CDR3 residues: CASRSQGGALPEAFF. The CDR3 DNA follows: TGTGCCAGTCGCTCCCAGGGAGGGGCACTGCCTGAAGCTTTCTTT.

The chain uses TRBV15 and TRBJ2-1; TRBD1 is a possible D gene (7 bases). Germline CDR1 reads LNHNV; CDR2 reads YYDKDF (reference sequence). Trimming removed 0 bases at V and 9 bases at J, with 18 bases between. CDR3 length: 16 amino acids. The chain's CDR3 is CATSRDQGGRTREQFF. Written as DNA, the CDR3 is TGTGCCACCAGCAGAGATCAGGGGGGCCGCACCCGTGAGCAGTTCTTC. The entire variable domain, with the rest obtained from reference TRBV15 and TRBJ2-1, is as follows: DAMVIQNPRYQVTQFGKPVTLSCSQTLNHNVMYWYQQKSSQAPKLLFHYYDKDFNNEADTPDNFQSRRPNTSFCFLDIRSPGLGDTAMYLCATSRDQGGRTREQFFGPGTRLTVL.

This chain uses TRBV4-2 with TRBJ2-4, with TRBD1 matching 9 bases. CDR3 size: 20 residues. Germline V gene data show CDR1 as LGHNA and CDR2 as YNFKEQ. J lost 2 bases, V lost 1 base, and 15 bases had no gene match. The CDR3 protein is CASSQVSLFGDRETKNIQYF. DNA of the CDR3: TGTGCCAGCAGCCAAGTTTCTCTTTTTGGGGACAGGGAGACCAAAAACATTCAGTACTTC.

This clone was observed a single time. V and J are TRBV30 and TRBJ2-1, with TRBD2 matching 11 bases. The CDR3 has 13 residues. The germline gives CDR1 GTSNPN, CDR2 SVGIG (reference sequence). The trim removed 7 bases at V and 5 bases at J, leaving 4 bases unmatched. This chain's CDR3 is CASGTSGNNEQFF. CDR3 nucleotides: TGTGCCTCCGGGACTAGCGGAAACAATGAGCAGTTCTTC.

The genes are TRBV27 and TRBJ2-1; 11 positions match TRBD2. The CDR3 covers 17 residues. V shed 5 bases and J 3 bases; nucleotides not matched to a gene: 9. From germline, CDR1 is MNHEY and CDR2 SMNVEV (reference sequence). CDR3 DNA sequence: TGTGCCAGCAGTCTAGCCCTAGCGGGAGGACTCTACAATGAGCAGTTCTTC. Protein product: CASSLALAGGLYNEQFF.

This clone was counted many times. The chain combines TRBV4-2 with TRBJ2-1; TRBD2 matches 9 bases. Per the germline V gene, CDR1 is LGHNA and CDR2 is YNFKEQ. The CDR3 runs to 15 residues. The V gene end was trimmed by 0 bases and the J gene end by 6 bases; junction bases not matched to a gene: 3. The CDR3 sequence: CASSQDAGGPNEQFF. DNA for the CDR3: TGTGCCAGCAGCCAAGATGCGGGAGGGCCCAATGAGCAGTTCTTC.

The chain recombines TRBV7-3 with TRBJ2-1; maybe TRBD2 (5 bases). The V and J ends lost 1 base and 9 bases respectively, with 10 bases between them. The germline V gene has CDR1 SGHTA and CDR2 FQGTGA. This CDR3 is built from 13 residues. This CDR3 reads CASSLNARGEQFF. CDR3 nucleotides: TGTGCCAGCAGCTTAAATGCTCGGGGTGAGCAGTTCTTC. Complete variable domain (other parts from reference TRBV7-3 and TRBJ2-1): GAGVSQTPSNKVTEKGKYVELRCDPISGHTALYWYRQSLGQGPEFLIYFQGTGAADDSGLPNDRFFAVRPEGSVSTLKIQRTERGDSAVYLCASSLNARGEQFFGPGTRLTVL.

The table lists this clone with a few counts. This rearrangement joins TRBV6-5 to TRBJ2-1, with a possible D match to TRBD2 (5 bases). CDR1 and CDR2 from the germline V gene are MNHEY and SVGAGI. This CDR3 has 15 residues. Trimming pared 8 bases from V and 5 bases from J, leaving 19 bases between. The CDR3 sequence: CASPPRGRLDNEQFF. The CDR3 DNA reads as TGTGCCAGCCCCCCCCGGGGTAGATTGGACAATGAGCAGTTCTTC.

This clone was picked up a small number of times. The chain has TRBV25-1 and TRBJ2-7, with a possible D match to TRBD1 (6 bases). Germline V lookup: CDR1 MGHDK, CDR2 SYGVNS. V shed 10 bases and J shed 4 bases, with 20 bases lying between them. The CDR3 runs 14 residues. CDR3 in DNA: TGTGCCACCACCCCCCAAGGACAGTTGTACGAGCAGTACTTC. Protein: CATTPQGQLYEQYF.

This chain connects TRBV7-2 to TRBJ1-5; 10 nucleotides match TRBD1. This CDR3 is built from 17 residues. Germline CDR1 SGHTA, CDR2 FQGNSA. J was trimmed by 5 bases and V by 3 bases; bases with no gene match: 10. The CDR3 loop is CASSLAHSGQGYQPQHF. The CDR3 bases are TGTGCCAGCAGCTTGGCCCATTCGGGACAGGGGTATCAGCCCCAGCATTTT.

The V and J genes are TRBV7-9 and TRBJ2-3; 8 nucleotides line up with TRBD1. The CDR3 length is 16 residues. Germline V gives CDR1 SEHNR, CDR2 FQNEAQ (reference sequence). With V trimmed by 5 bases and J by 2 bases, 9 bases remained unmatched. The CDR3 reads CASSQPGQGNTDTQYF. The CDR3, as DNA: TGTGCCAGCAGCCAGCCCGGACAGGGAAACACAGATACGCAGTATTTT.

The chain has TRBV15 and TRBJ2-5, with D maybe TRBD1 (5 bases). The J call may not be correct, given that the DNA end is closer to TRBJ2-7. Germline V gene sequence: CDR1 LNHNV, CDR2 YYDKDF (reference sequence). The CDR3 loop spans 16 amino acids. This chain's CDR3 is CATSRGVQVSSYEQYF. In DNA, the CDR3 is TGTGCCACCAGCAGAGGGGTACAGGTCTCCTCCTACGAGCAGTACTTC.

This clone showed up just a few times. A junction end diverges from the germline sequence, so it may reflect a read error. The chain has TRBV28 and TRBJ1-5; a weak D match, TRBD1 (6 bases). Germline V gene sequence: CDR1 MDHEN, CDR2 SYDVKM. This CDR3 is 12 amino acids long. The CDR3 bases are TGTGCCAGCAGTCAGGGGAATCGGCCCCAGCATTTT. This encodes CASSQGNRPQHF.

J is TRBJ2-7 and V is TRBV28, with D maybe TRBD1 (5 bases). Trimming took off 2 bases at V and 4 bases at J, with 12 bases between the two ends. This CDR3 is built from 14 residues. CDR1 is MDHEN and CDR2 is SYDVKM in the germline V gene. The CDR3 reads CASSLQGTRYEQYF. In DNA form, the CDR3 reads TGTGCCAGCAGTTTACAGGGAACCCGGTACGAGCAGTACTTC.